Below, 30 T cell receptor beta chains from the same sample are listed, as sequenced in a study of blood T cell repertoires in COVID-19. TCRdb's table, derived via immunoSEQ multiplex PCR, lists solely in-frame clones and lacks some. The sample consists of about 74,000 clones, around 88% of them appearing once. The specimen sequenced was peripheral blood. The receptors originated from a woman aged 80 or older with acute or convalescent COVID-19.

DNA of the CDR3: TGTGCCCTCCAGCCCCTTAGAGGGGGCTACACCTTC. It codes for CALQPLRGGYTF. This chain links TRBV12-3 or TRBV12-4 with TRBJ1-2; D is unclear. This CDR3 contains 12 residues. The V end lost 11 bases, the J end lost 8 bases, and 18 bases lay between the germline ends.

The chain has TRBV10-1 and TRBJ2-7, with TRBD1 matching over 10 bases. V dropped 11 bases and J dropped 11; count of bases not matched to a gene: 6. The CDR3 is 10 amino acids. The germline V gene has CDR1 WNHNN and CDR2 SYGVQD (reference sequence). The DNA for the CDR3 is TGCGCCCCCAGGGGGACAGGGGAGTACTTC. Translation: CAPRGTGEYF.

This chain links TRBV4-3 with TRBJ1-4; possibly TRBD1 for D (6 bases). Between the trimmed V and J ends, which lost 3 bases and 4 bases, there was a span of 15 bases. CDR3 length: 16 residues. Germline assignment: CDR1 LGHNA and CDR2 YSLEER. The CDR3 DNA reads TGCGCCAGCAGCCAGGCCAGCGGGACAAGTAATGAAAAACTGTTTTTT. It yields the protein CASSQASGTSNEKLFF.

The chain carries TRBV21-1 and TRBJ2-1; TRBD2 was called by the table and not checked on the DNA. TRBV21-1 corresponds to a pseudogene. This CDR3 has 17 amino acids. In DNA form, the CDR3 reads TGTGCCAGCAGCAACCGCCTGCCGGGGGGATGTTGCAATGAGCAGTTCTTC. Translating gives CASSNRLPGGCCNEQFF.

This clone was picked up a small number of times. The rearrangement links TRBV4-1 to TRBJ2-2, with 10 bases fitting TRBD1. Germline CDR1 MGHRA, CDR2 YSYEKL. The CDR3 has 18 amino acids. The V and J ends lost 1 base and 5 bases, in that order; junction bases with no gene match: 10. CDR3 sequence (DNA): TGCGCCAGCAGCCAAGTCGGGGCGGGACAGGGGAGAACCGGGGAGCTGTTTTTT. It is translated as CASSQVGAGQGRTGELFF.

J is TRBJ2-7 and V is TRBV7-2; D gene uncertain. The germline V gene encodes CDR1 SGHTA and CDR2 FQGNSA. The CDR3 sequence is 13 residues long. The V end was cut by 5 bases, the J end by 2 bases, with 10 bases between. CDR3 sequence reads: CASSLPGPYEQYF. CDR3 bases: TGTGCCAGCAGCCTACCCGGTCCCTACGAGCAGTACTTC. The variable domain in full, with the rest retrieved from reference TRBV7-2 and TRBJ2-7, is GAGVSQSPSNKVTEKGKDVELRCDPISGHTALYWYRQSLGQGLEFLIYFQGNSAPDKSGLPSDRFSAERTGGSVSTLTIQRTQQEDSAVYLCASSLPGPYEQYFGPGTRLTVT.

The V gene is TRBV30, the J gene TRBJ1-1; tentatively, D is TRBD1 (6 bases). V lost 2 bases and J 3 bases, leaving 19 bases between the germline ends. Germline V CDR1 and CDR2: GTSNPN, SVGIG (reference sequence). The CDR3 extends over 16 amino acids. This chain's CDR3 is CAWSSRDTGWDTEAFF. The CDR3 region has the DNA TGTGCCTGGAGTTCCCGGGACACTGGTTGGGACACTGAAGCTTTCTTT.

This chain joins TRBV3-1 (or the pseudogene TRBV3-2) and TRBJ2-1; the match to TRBD1 covers 7 bases. CDR3 length: 15 residues. Germline CDR1 LGHDT, CDR2 YNNKEL (reference sequence). Unmatched junction bases numbered 7, after V lost 1 base and J lost 7 bases. CDR3 coding DNA: TGTGCCAGCAGCCAAGGAGGGACAGCTTTGAATGAGCAGTTCTTC. This encodes CASSQGGTALNEQFF.

V gene TRBV6-1 combines with J gene TRBJ1-1; 7 nucleotides match TRBD1. The germline gives CDR1 MNHNS, CDR2 SASEGT. The trim removed 1 base at V and 0 bases at J, leaving 5 bases unmatched. This CDR3 spans 16 amino acids. CDR3 loop: CASSEGTGVMNTEAFF. Written as DNA, the CDR3 is TGTGCCAGCAGTGAAGGAACAGGGGTCATGAACACTGAAGCTTTCTTT.

The chain recombines TRBV10-3 with TRBJ2-1; possible D gene TRBD2, 6 bases. There are 14 residues in the CDR3. CDR1 ENHRY and CDR2 SYGVKD come from the germline V gene. V was cut by 3 bases and J by 3 bases, with 9 bases left in between. CDR3 region: CAISERLDYNEQFF. For the CDR3, the DNA is TGTGCCATCAGTGAACGACTAGACTACAATGAGCAGTTCTTC.

J is TRBJ2-5 and V is TRBV7-8; perhaps TRBD2 as D (7 bases). This CDR3 is 17 amino acids long. V was cut by 3 bases and J by 0 bases, with 17 bases left in between. CDR1 SGHVS and CDR2 FQNEAQ come from the germline V gene. CDR3 DNA sequence: TGTGCCAGCAGCTTTAGGGGGGGAATGGGTAACCAAGAGACCCAGTACTTC. Residues: CASSFRGGMGNQETQYF.

This sequence joins TRBV19 and TRBJ1-1; TRBD1 matches at 9 bases. J lost 4 bases, V lost 6 bases, and 12 bases had no gene match. Per germline, CDR1 LNHDA and CDR2 SQIVND (reference sequence). The length of the CDR3 is 16 residues. This chain's CDR3 is CASSPGQGGWTTEAFF. The CDR3 DNA is TGTGCCAGTAGCCCGGGACAGGGAGGGTGGACCACTGAAGCTTTCTTT.

The chain carries TRBV13 and TRBJ1-3; 7 nucleotides align to TRBD1. J was trimmed by 0 bases and V by 5 bases; bases with no gene match: 7. CDR3 length equals 16 residues. CDR1 and CDR2 (germline): PRHDT, FYEKMQ (reference sequence). In DNA, the CDR3 is TGTGCCAGCAGCACCCGACAGGGCCGCTCTGGAAACACCATATATTTT. Residues: CASSTRQGRSGNTIYF.

This rearrangement joins TRBV5-5 to TRBJ1-3; 9 nucleotides line up with TRBD1. The CDR3 length is 16 residues. Germline V gene data show CDR1 as SGHKS and CDR2 as YYEKEE (reference sequence). Germline trimming cut 4 bases from V and 8 bases from J; bases unmatched to any gene: 13. The CDR3 loop reads CASSRVDRGVQDTIYF. In nucleotides, the CDR3 is TGTGCCAGCAGCCGGGTTGACAGGGGGGTTCAAGACACCATATATTTT.

This chain connects TRBV6-5 to TRBJ1-5; D might be TRBD1 (5 bases). The germline V gene has CDR1 MNHEY and CDR2 SVGAGI. With 10 bases removed from V and 3 bases from J, the gap between germline ends came to 16 bases. The CDR3 sequence is 14 residues long. The CDR3 sequence: CAIAGQVVNQPQHF. The CDR3 DNA follows: TGTGCCATAGCAGGGCAGGTAGTCAATCAGCCCCAGCATTTT.

The chain couples TRBV18 to TRBJ2-3, with a weak D call TRBD2 (5 bases). CDR1 and CDR2 (germline): KGHSH, LQKENI. The CDR3 sequence is 13 residues long. V was trimmed by 0 bases and J by 4 bases, leaving 5 bases between them. CDR3 loop: CASSPPEADTQYF. The DNA of the CDR3 is TGTGCCAGCTCACCACCGGAGGCAGATACGCAGTATTTT.

The chain uses TRBV2 and TRBJ2-2; tentative D call: TRBD2 (6 bases). V lost 6 bases, J lost 0 bases, and 14 bases lay in between. The CDR3 loop spans 16 amino acids. CDR1 is SNHLY, CDR2 FYNNEI, per germline. The CDR3 DNA reads TGTGCCAGCAGCGCGGGACGGCCTGCGAACACCGGGGAGCTGTTTTTT. Translation gives CASSAGRPANTGELFF.

The V gene is TRBV15, the J gene TRBJ1-5, with unresolved D. The CDR3 covers 15 residues. The V end lost 0 bases, the J end lost 4 bases, and 10 bases lay between the germline ends. The germline V gene has CDR1 LNHNV and CDR2 YYDKDF (reference sequence). The CDR3 DNA sequence: TGTGCCACCAGCAGAGAAAAGGAGGTGAATCAGCCCCAGCATTTT. Amino acids: CATSREKEVNQPQHF. The full variable domain, in which reference TRBV15 and TRBJ1-5 provide the parts outside the CDR3, is DAMVIQNPRYQVTQFGKPVTLSCSQTLNHNVMYWYQQKSSQAPKLLFHYYDKDFNNEADTPDNFQSRRPNTSFCFLDIRSPGLGDTAMYLCATSREKEVNQPQHFGDGTRLSIL.

J is TRBJ1-3 and V is TRBV7-2, with 8 bases lining up with TRBD1. The trim removed 5 bases at V and 3 bases at J, leaving 3 bases unmatched. The CDR3 sequence is 14 residues long. Germline CDR1 and CDR2: SGHTA and FQGNSA. CDR3 nucleotide sequence: TGTGCCAGCAGCCGGACAGGGCTTGGAAACACCATATATTTT. Its protein is CASSRTGLGNTIYF.

The chain employs TRBV6-2 or TRBV6-3 and TRBJ1-4, with D possibly being TRBD1 (5 bases). Trimming removed 5 bases from V and 10 bases from J, with 11 bases in between. The CDR3 totals 12 residues. Per the germline V gene, CDR1 is MNHEY and CDR2 is SVGEGT. CDR3 sequence: CASSLDGGKLFF. CDR3 DNA: TGTGCCAGCAGTCTGGACGGGGGAAAACTGTTTTTT.

The chain recombines TRBV19 with TRBJ1-2; D possibly corresponds to TRBD1 (6 bases). Trimming cost V 7 bases and J 6 bases, with 12 bases left between them. Germline CDR1 and CDR2: LNHDA and SQIVND (reference sequence). The CDR3 is made up of 12 amino acids. The CDR3 is CASTLGGDGYTF. The CDR3 nucleotides are TGTGCCAGTACCTTAGGGGGAGATGGCTACACCTTC. Full variable domain (missing parts from reference TRBV19 and TRBJ1-2): DGGITQSPKYLFRKEGQNVTLSCEQNLNHDAMYWYRQDPGQGLRLIYYSQIVNDFQKGDIAEGYSVSREKKESFPLTVTSAQKNPTAFYLCASTLGGDGYTFGSGTRLTVV.

This sequence joins TRBV18 and TRBJ1-2; no definite D call. In germline, CDR1 is KGHSH, CDR2 LQKENI. This CDR3 has 13 residues. V gave up 3 bases and J gave up 6 bases, with 11 bases separating them. This CDR3 is CASSPSGKDGYTF. CDR3 coding DNA: TGTGCCAGCTCACCGTCGGGAAAAGATGGCTACACCTTC. The complete variable domain, with remaining parts taken from reference TRBV18 and TRBJ1-2, reads NAGVMQNPRHLVRRRGQEARLRCSPMKGHSHVYWYRQLPEEGLKFMVYLQKENIIDESGMPKERFSAEFPKEGPSILRIQQVVRGDSAAYFCASSPSGKDGYTFGSGTRLTVV.

The genes are TRBV12-5 and TRBJ2-2; 7 positions match TRBD2. V lost 5 bases, J lost 6 bases, and 6 bases stayed unmatched. CDR1 LGHNT and CDR2 FRNRAP come from the germline V gene. There are 14 residues in the CDR3. The CDR3 sequence: CASGPGRGPGELFF. CDR3 sequence (DNA): TGTGCTAGTGGTCCGGGGAGGGGTCCCGGGGAGCTGTTTTTT.

This rearrangement joins TRBV5-8 to TRBJ1-3; the D gene is possibly TRBD1 (6 bases). CDR1 SGHTS and CDR2 YDEGEE come from the germline V gene. The CDR3 extends over 17 amino acids. V lost 4 bases and J 0 bases, leaving 17 bases between the germline ends. Here the CDR3 DNA reads TGTGCCAGCAGCCCGATACGAACAGGGTTCTCTGGAAACACCATATATTTT. This translates into CASSPIRTGFSGNTIYF. The complete variable domain, with remaining parts taken from reference TRBV5-8 and TRBJ1-3, reads EAGVTQSPTHLIKTRGQQATLRCSPISGHTSVYWYQQALGLGLQFLLWYDEGEERNRGNFPPRFSGRQFPNYSSELNVNALELEDSALYLCASSPIRTGFSGNTIYFGEGSWLTVV.

The J gene is TRBJ1-5, the V gene TRBV5-6; TRBD1 aligns across 9 bases. This CDR3 spans 16 amino acids. The germline CDR1 and CDR2 sequences are SGHDT and YYEEEE. V was pared by 4 bases and J by 6 bases, with 11 bases of the junction left unmatched. CDR3 coding DNA: TGTGCCAGCAGCCTCCAATCGGGACAGGGCACTCAGCCCCAGCATTTT. This sequence encodes CASSLQSGQGTQPQHF.

The chain is built from TRBV11-3 and TRBJ2-7, with D maybe TRBD2 (6 bases). Germline CDR1 is SGHNT and CDR2 is YENEEA. V lost 4 bases to trimming and J lost 0 bases, with 10 bases between them. The CDR3 length is 14 residues. The CDR3 bases are TGTGCCAGCAGCTCGGACGGGAGCTCCTACGAGCAGTACTTC. Its translation: CASSSDGSSYEQYF.

This chain connects TRBV2 to TRBJ1-3; tentative D call: TRBD1 (6 bases). The CDR3 covers 16 residues. Germline V CDR1 and CDR2: SNHLY, FYNNEI. V gave up 8 bases and J gave up 3 bases, with 20 bases separating them. CDR3 nucleotide sequence: TGTGCCAGCCTGCTGGAGACAGGCGTATTTGGAAACACCATATATTTT. It encodes CASLLETGVFGNTIYF.

This clone was found once. This sequence joins TRBV6-2 or TRBV6-3 and TRBJ2-1; 7 bases fit TRBD1. V gave up 6 bases and J gave up 0 bases; unmatched junction bases: 5. The length of the CDR3 is 15 residues. Germline-derived CDR1 and CDR2 are MNHEY and SVGEGT. CDR3: CASSPRQGSYNEQFF. The CDR3 nucleotides read TGTGCCAGCAGCCCAAGACAGGGCTCCTACAATGAGCAGTTCTTC.

The V gene is TRBV11-3, the J gene TRBJ2-3; D is possibly TRBD2 (6 bases). Deletions cut 1 base from V and 4 bases from J, with 18 bases between. CDR1 and CDR2 (germline): SGHNT, YENEEA. CDR3 length equals 17 residues. CDR3: CASSLGAGTHSADTQYF. In nucleotides, the CDR3 is TGTGCCAGCAGCTTAGGGGCGGGGACCCATTCGGCAGATACGCAGTATTTT.

The V gene is TRBV14, the J gene TRBJ2-1, with TRBD2 identical over 9 bases. Germline V gene data show CDR1 as SGHDN and CDR2 as FVKESK. The CDR3 is 14 amino acids. Losses at the gene ends were 5 bases for V and 7 bases for J; bases not matched to a gene: 6. The CDR3: CASSIAGEWNEQFF. The CDR3 DNA reads TGTGCCAGCAGCATAGCGGGGGAATGGAATGAGCAGTTCTTC.